This TCR beta chain comes out of a study of T-cell reconstitution after alpha-beta-depleted transplantation in children. Study-wide results and limits: T-cell counts and diversity at one year following transplant were attributed mainly to newly produced T cells. About two months after transplant, alpha-beta T cells reportedly came from several hundred expanded graft clones.

Unique molecular identifiers were incorporated during preparation of the TCRbeta library. TCRdb analysed the PCR reads with MiXCR anew, one entry per CDR3 protein. The table lists about 300,000 distinct CDR3 sequences, roughly 8.2% of them singletons. This CDR3 comprises 13 residues. Looked up from germline, CDR1 is DFQATT and CDR2 is SNEGSKA (reference sequence). Trimming stripped 6 bases from V and 4 bases from J, with 15 bases between. This clonotype was found a few times. The target antigen is unknown. Sample: peripheral blood, taken 360 days after TCRalphabeta/CD19-depleted stem cell transplant. The sequence was obtained from a female patient between 2 and 15 years old who had a stem cell transplant for Fanconi anemia, so the T cells may come from the graft donor. The chain uses TRBV20-1 and TRBJ1-1, with D possibly matching TRBD1 (5 bases). CDR3 residues: CSALTAEGTEAFF. The CDR3 DNA reads TGCAGTGCGCTGACAGCGGAGGGCACTGAAGCTTTCTTT.